The T cell receptor (beta chain) under discussion was sequenced for a study of T cell responses to AZD1222 COVID-19 vaccine. Study overall: Whether given at about 4 or about 12 weeks, second doses were pooled.

Profiled with immunoSEQ multiplex PCR; TCRdb holds only in-frame clones, not every one. The data show 95,000 to 150,000 clones, with 80% to 90% seen just once and 2% to 3% held by the top ten. V was clipped by 7 bases and J by 6 bases; unmatched bases: 4. Germline V gene sequence: CDR1 LGHDT, CDR2 YNNKEL (reference sequence). The CDR3 is 13 amino acids. About this clone itself: What it recognizes is unknown.

Regarding the study as a whole: The study identified only a handful of AZD1222 recipients as seropositive at baseline. Sampling that yielded the repertoires occurred only after the peak T cell response.

Sequencing was performed on peripheral blood, taken on day 0 of AZD1222 vaccination. The chain couples TRBV3-1 (or the pseudogene TRBV3-2) to TRBJ2-1; 9 bases align to TRBD1. This clonotype was sampled from an adult in good health. This CDR3 is CASTGTGINEQFF. The CDR3 bases are TGTGCCAGCACGGGGACAGGGATCAATGAGCAGTTCTTC.